The rows below give T cell receptor beta chains drawn from one sample of a study of Ad26.COV2.S vaccination and SARS-CoV-2 variants. Method: immunoSEQ multiplex PCR; TCRdb's copy keeps in-frame clones and lacks some. The table shows roughly 320,000 clones, with 80% to 90% occurring only once. Sequenced here: peripheral blood, sampled in a trial of Ad26.COV2.S vaccine versus placebo. These receptors all stem from a person aged 18-60 years who received the Ad26.COV2.S COVID-19 vaccine or a placebo. The CDR3 runs from the conserved cysteine through the conserved F or W. A D gene is named only where the DNA matches it firmly. Some rows have no size entry. The others give once, few or many, or a class for an expanded clone.

v_gene	abundance	d_gene	j_gene	CDR3nt	CDR3aa
TRBV6-5	-	TRBD2	TRBJ2-3	TGTGCCAGCAGTTGGGAGGGCCGGCTCACAGATACGCAGTATTTT	CASSWEGRLTDTQYF
TRBV30	few	-	TRBJ1-2	TGTGCCTGGAGTGTGAACAGGAACTATGGCTACACCTTC	CAWSVNRNYGYTF
TRBV6-6	many	TRBD1	TRBJ1-1	TGTGCCAGCAGTCAACCCCGGGACAGGGGTCTGAACACTGAAGCTTTCTTT	CASSQPRDRGLNTEAFF
TRBV11-3	-	TRBD1	TRBJ2-7	TGTGCCAGCAGCTTAGAACAGGGGAGAACCTACGAGCAGTACTTC	CASSLEQGRTYEQYF
TRBV18	-	TRBD2	TRBJ2-1	TGTGCCAGCTCACTAACGGCACGGGGAGGGAATGAGCAGTTCTTC	CASSLTARGGNEQFF
TRBV12-3/TRBV12-4	-	-	TRBJ2-7	TGTGCCAGCAGTTTGACAGTAACCTACGAGCAGTACTTC	CASSLTVTYEQYF
TRBV5-1	-	TRBD1	TRBJ1-1	TGCGCCAGCAGCCACGGACAGGGTAGAAACACTGAAGCTTTCTTT	CASSHGQGRNTEAFF
TRBV7-9	-	TRBD1	TRBJ1-1	TGTGCCAGCAGCTTCGCCGGGACAGGGAAAACTGAAGCTTTCTTT	CASSFAGTGKTEAFF
TRBV11-1	-	-	TRBJ2-1	TGTGCCAGCAGCCCGCGGGGTACGTTTGATGAGCAGTTCTTC	CASSPRGTFDEQFF
TRBV6-5	few	TRBD1	TRBJ2-7	TGTGCCAGCAGCAGGGGGCAAGGCGACGAGCAGTACTTC	CASSRGQGDEQYF
TRBV5-6	-	TRBD1	TRBJ2-7	TGTGCCAGCAGCTGGACAGGCGACTACGAGCAGTACTTC	CASSWTGDYEQYF
TRBV11-2	once	-	TRBJ1-6	TGTGCCAGCAGCTCGTCAAGTAGCTCCTATAATTCACCCCTCCACTTT	CASSSSSSSYNSPLHF
TRBV11-2	-	-	TRBJ2-1	TGTGCCAGCAGCGGAACCGGGACCACCTACAATGAGCAGTTCTTC	CASSGTGTTYNEQFF
TRBV10-3	-	TRBD1	TRBJ2-7	TGTGCCATCAGTGAGTCGGGGACAGCTTACGAGCAGTACTTC	CAISESGTAYEQYF
TRBV7-9	few	TRBD1	TRBJ1-2	TGTGCCAGCAGCTTAGCGACAGGGGATTGGGGCTACACCTTC	CASSLATGDWGYTF
TRBV6-5	-	-	TRBJ2-1	TGTGCCAGCCATCGAGATGAGATTCACAATGAGCAGTTCTTC	CASHRDEIHNEQFF
TRBV9	-	-	TRBJ1-6	TGTGCCAGCAGCCCCAGGTCCTCCTATAATTCACCCCTCCACTTT	CASSPRSSYNSPLHF
TRBV7-8	once	TRBD1	TRBJ2-6	TGTGCCAGCAGATCTCCGGGGGACAGGGCCCCTGGGGCCAACGTCCTGACTTTC	CASRSPGDRAPGANVLTF
TRBV7-6	-	-	TRBJ2-3	TGTGCCAGCAGCCCCAAGGGGGGGGTCGCCCCAGATACGCAGTATTTT	CASSPKGGVAPDTQYF
TRBV5-6	-	-	TRBJ2-7	TGTGCCAGCAGCTTGATCGGCAGGTTCTACGAGCAGTACTTC	CASSLIGRFYEQYF
TRBV7-9	-	-	TRBJ1-2	TGTGCCAGCAGCTTAGGGCAGAACCTCTATGGCTACACCTTC	CASSLGQNLYGYTF
TRBV2	-	-	TRBJ2-1	TGTGCCAGCAGTGAGATCTCAGGGGTTGCTTTTGAGCAGTTCTTC	CASSEISGVAFEQFF
TRBV9	-	-	TRBJ1-2	TGTGCCAGCAGCGCAATGACAGGAATCGCCTATGGCTACACCTTC	CASSAMTGIAYGYTF
TRBV2	-	-	TRBJ2-2	TGTGCCAGCATACCGGGAAACACCGGGGAGCTGTTTTTT	CASIPGNTGELFF
TRBV9	-	-	TRBJ1-4	TGTGCCAGCAGCGTAGGGACCGAAGTAGCTAATGAAAAACTGTTTTTT	CASSVGTEVANEKLFF
TRBV7-8	-	-	TRBJ1-3	TGTGCCAGCAGCTTAGCGGAGAGAAACACCATATATTTT	CASSLAERNTIYF
TRBV14	-	-	TRBJ2-1	TGTGCCAGCAGCCAATTGGCTAAGCAGTTCTTC	CASSQLAKQFF
TRBV7-9	-	-	TRBJ1-2	TGTGCCAGCAGCTCAAGGACACATAACTATGGCTACACCTTC	CASSSRTHNYGYTF
TRBV13	-	-	TRBJ2-1	TGTGCCAGCAGCCCCGTGATAGCGGCCTACAATGAGCAGTTCTTC	CASSPVIAAYNEQFF
TRBV15	-	-	TRBJ1-4	TGTGCCACCAGCAGCATTGCAACTAATGAAAAACTGTTTTTT	CATSSIATNEKLFF
TRBV27	-	-	TRBJ1-5	TGTGCCAGCAGTCCTCAGCCCCAGCATTTT	CASSPQPQHF
TRBV6-6	-	-	TRBJ2-4	TGTGCCACGGGGGGCGAAGCCAAAAACATTCAGTACTTC	CATGGEAKNIQYF
TRBV30	-	-	TRBJ1-1	TGTGCCTGGAGTGACACAGGGACTGAAGCTTTCTTT	CAWSDTGTEAFF
TRBV5-1	once	TRBD1	TRBJ2-7	TGCGCCAGCAGCTTAAGGGACAGGGGCCCCTCCTACGAGCAGTACTTC	CASSLRDRGPSYEQYF
TRBV28	-	-	TRBJ1-2	TGTGCCAGCAGTTCCCCCACCCCGTTGAGCTATGGCTACACCTTC	CASSSPTPLSYGYTF
TRBV6-1	-	-	TRBJ2-1	TGTGCCAGCAGTGAAGCGGGCAATGAGCAGTTCTTC	CASSEAGNEQFF
TRBV12-5	-	TRBD1	TRBJ2-2	TGTGCTAGTGGTTTGAGGGACAGGGAGGCCGGGGAGCTGTTTTTT	CASGLRDREAGELFF
TRBV2	few	-	TRBJ1-6	TGTGCCAGCAGACAGTATAATTCACCCCTCCACTTT	CASRQYNSPLHF